This T cell receptor beta chain was sequenced in a study of cytomegalovirus exposure and HLA in healthy donors (dated by TCRdb to about 2017). Background for the entire study: According to a later analysis, one platform produced both the 100 to 150 validation repertoires and the approximately 660 repertoires of the first cohort. The aim of the study was to test whether cataloging public T cell receptors could identify signatures of past pathogen exposure. Along with the approximately 650-subject first cohort, a separate validation cohort of roughly 110 different subjects was used. To predict cytomegalovirus infection status, the study combined high-throughput TCR immunosequencing, statistical association of individual TCRs with disease status, and machine learning. Here is what the overall study found, with its caveats: According to the authors, the approach could potentially be generalized to other disease states and immunological phenotypes. In vitro tests confirmed that a few of the cytomegalovirus-associated TCR beta chains recognize cytomegalovirus antigens. A total of 150 to 200 TCR beta chains were listed by the study as associated with cytomegalovirus. Most TCR sequences were seen in very few donors, while some public TCRs were found in many individuals. The validation cohort had no HLA typing available for a later analysis, so co-occurrence within that cohort was assessed over all 120 or so repertoires. Subsequent analysis determined that TCRs grouped into clusters in the first cohort also showed a tendency toward co-occurrence across the 120 validation repertoires, and roughly 94% of cluster scores exceeded 0. Cytomegalovirus status was reported to be diagnosed by the classifier with high specificity and sensitivity in both the original and validation cohorts.

The donors were included in the validation cohort of 120 subjects, a group kept apart from the 666-subject first cohort. The CDR3 sequence holds 13 residues, the cysteine and phenylalanine included. The sequence is cut down to CDR3 DNA, 39 bases in frame from base 1. V is cut by 8 bases and J by 3 bases, and the space between the germline ends is 13 bases. Per the germline V gene, WSHSY is the CDR1 and SAAADI is the CDR2. Library preparation was by the immunoSEQ multiplex PCR assay. In the paper's pipeline: To diagnose cytomegalovirus status from the catalog of TCR beta chain sequences, a statistical classification framework was built. TCRdb holds this immuneACCESS table with in-frame rearrangements only. Some clones are missing; in checked studies, unresolved V genes explain under half, and the rest has no known cause. D and trimming come from the DNA, and the V and J calls and clone size come from that table. The sample yields about 56,000 clones; over 85% were counted once. 1.1% of the sample goes to the ten largest clones.

For this clone: Its cognate antigen has yet to be identified. Nothing much larger sits one base from this clone, and base qualities are not available.

The receptor chain draws on TRBV10-2 and TRBJ2-5; no D gene can be assigned with confidence. This TCR derives from a young man in good health and CMV-seronegative. The sample was PBMCs. The CDR3 protein is CASLELREETQYF. The DNA sequence is TGCGCCAGCTTAGAGTTACGGGAAGAGACCCAGTACTTC.